Sequencing of this T cell receptor (beta chain) was carried out in a study of T cell changes during pregnancy in multiple sclerosis. Clones were sequenced by immunoSEQ multiplex PCR, and TCRdb holds only the in-frame ones, with some missing. This sample carries roughly 40,000 clones, about 90% of them seen once, and the ten largest clones take 0.65% to 0.9%. V was clipped by 8 bases and J by 4 bases, with 14 bases between them. This CDR3 has 14 amino acids. The germline V gene encodes CDR1 LNHDA and CDR2 SQIVND (reference sequence). The sequence derives from a female donor with multiple sclerosis, enrolled in a pregnancy study. V usage is TRBV19 and J usage is TRBJ2-2; perhaps TRBD2 as D (5 bases). The material sequenced was CD4+ T cells from peripheral blood mononuclear cells, taken before pregnancy. The CDR3 nucleotides read TGTGCCAGTGTGGCGGGTTGGGGCACCGGGGAGCTGTTTTTT. Translated: CASVAGWGTGELFF.